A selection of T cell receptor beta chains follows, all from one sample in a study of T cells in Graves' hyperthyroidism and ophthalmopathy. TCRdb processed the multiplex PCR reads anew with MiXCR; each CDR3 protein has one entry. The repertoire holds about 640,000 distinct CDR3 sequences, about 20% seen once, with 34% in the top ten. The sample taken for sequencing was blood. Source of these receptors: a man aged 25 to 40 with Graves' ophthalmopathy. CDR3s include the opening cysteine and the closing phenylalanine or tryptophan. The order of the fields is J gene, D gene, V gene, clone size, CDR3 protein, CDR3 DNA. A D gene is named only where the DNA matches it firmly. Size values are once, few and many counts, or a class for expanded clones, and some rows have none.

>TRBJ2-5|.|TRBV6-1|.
CASRRQVQETQYF
TGTGCCAGCAGGCGACAGGTACAAGAGACCCAGTACTTC
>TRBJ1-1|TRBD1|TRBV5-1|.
CASSPARQGSKAFF
TGCGCCAGCAGCCCCGCCCGACAGGGGAGCAAAGCTTTCTTT
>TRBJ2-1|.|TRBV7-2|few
CASSLKAAYNEQFF
TGTGCCAGCAGCTTAAAGGCAGCGTACAATGAGCAGTTCTTC
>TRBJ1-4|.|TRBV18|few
CASSPRAFGAEEKLFF
TGTGCCAGCTCACCACGGGCGTTCGGGGCCGAGGAAAAACTGTTTTTT
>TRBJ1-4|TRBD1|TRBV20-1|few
CSANTGGINNEKLFF
TGCAGTGCTAATACAGGGGGGATAAATAATGAAAAACTGTTTTTT
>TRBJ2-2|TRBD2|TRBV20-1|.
CSARKGLAGGGGTGELFF
TGCAGTGCTAGGAAAGGACTAGCGGGAGGGGGGGGGACCGGGGAGCTGTTTTTT
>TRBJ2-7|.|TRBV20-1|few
CSARALTHSYEQYF
TGCAGTGCCCGGGCACTCACCCATTCCTACGAGCAGTACTTC
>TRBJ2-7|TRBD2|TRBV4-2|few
CASSQDYGRERYEQYF
TGTGCCAGCAGCCAAGATTATGGGCGGGAGAGGTACGAGCAGTACTTC
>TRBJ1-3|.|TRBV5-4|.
CASSLAGATGNTIYF
TGTGCCAGCAGCTTGGCAGGGGCAACTGGAAACACCATATATTTT
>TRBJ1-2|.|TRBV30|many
CAWSTPTAPNGYTF
TGTGCCTGGAGTACCCCGACGGCCCCGAATGGCTACACCTTC
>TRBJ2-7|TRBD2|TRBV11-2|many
CASSSTSGSYEQYF
TGTGCCAGCAGCTCGACTAGCGGGAGCTACGAGCAGTACTTC
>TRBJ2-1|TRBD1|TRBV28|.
CASTAGGTGGGYEQFF
TGTGCCAGCACGGCGGGGGGGACAGGGGGGGGGTATGAGCAGTTCTTC
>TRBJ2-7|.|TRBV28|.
CACSLKSRHEQYF
TGTGCCTGCAGTTTAAAATCCCGCCACGAGCAGTACTTC
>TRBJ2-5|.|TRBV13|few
CASSLEGAETQYF
TGTGCCAGCAGCTTAGAGGGAGCAGAGACCCAGTACTTC
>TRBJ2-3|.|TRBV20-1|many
CSASTSSRADTQYF
TGCAGTGCCTCGACTAGTTCAAGGGCAGATACGCAGTATTTT
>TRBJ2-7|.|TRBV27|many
CASGRSGNYEQYF
TGTGCCAGCGGGCGGTCAGGGAACTACGAGCAGTACTTC
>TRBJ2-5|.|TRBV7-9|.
CASSGRLEGHRATKLQETQYF
TGTGCCAGCAGCGGACGACTCGAGGGGCATCGGGCTACTAAGTTACAAGAGACCCAGTACTTC
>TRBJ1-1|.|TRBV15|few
CATSRDSFMNTEAFF
TGTGCCACCAGCAGAGACAGCTTCATGAACACTGAAGCTTTCTTT
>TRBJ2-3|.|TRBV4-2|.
CASSQLRAGWGTDTQYF
TGTGCCAGCAGCCAACTAAGGGCGGGATGGGGCACAGATACGCAGTATTTT
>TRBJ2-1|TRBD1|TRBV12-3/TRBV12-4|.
CASRAGTGAYNEQFF
TGTGCCAGCAGGGCCGGGACAGGGGCGTACAATGAGCAGTTCTTC
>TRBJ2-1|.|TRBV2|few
CASTSRGYNEQFF
TGTGCCAGCACCTCTCGGGGATACAATGAGCAGTTCTTC
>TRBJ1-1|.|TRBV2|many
CASSEAQEAFF
TGTGCCAGCAGTGAGGCTCAGGAAGCTTTCTTT
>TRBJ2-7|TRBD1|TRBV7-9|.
CASSLGGQITYEQYF
TGTGCCAGCAGCTTAGGGGGACAGATCACCTACGAGCAGTACTTC
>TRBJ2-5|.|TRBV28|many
CASSASSWTYSSTQYF
TGTGCCAGCAGTGCCTCGTCGTGGACCTATTCATCGACCCAGTACTTC
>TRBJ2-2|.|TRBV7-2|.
CASSPPYIDTGELFF
TGTGCCAGCAGCCCCCCTTACATCGACACCGGGGAGCTGTTTTTT
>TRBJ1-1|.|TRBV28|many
CASSFFPGGAVGTEAFF
TGTGCCAGCAGTTTTTTTCCGGGAGGAGCGGTGGGCACTGAAGCTTTCTTT
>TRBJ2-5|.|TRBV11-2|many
CASSLGLGGTQETQYF
TGTGCCAGCAGCTTAGGACTAGGAGGGACCCAAGAGACCCAGTACTTC
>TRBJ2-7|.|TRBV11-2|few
CASSSERVLEQYF
TGTGCCAGCAGCTCGGAAAGGGTGCTCGAGCAGTACTTC
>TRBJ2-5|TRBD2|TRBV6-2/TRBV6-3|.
CASRDGTSGRKTQYF
TGTGCCAGCAGGGACGGGACTAGCGGCCGTAAGACCCAGTACTTC
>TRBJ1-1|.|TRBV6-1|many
CASSTRDTSNTEAFF
TGTGCCAGCAGTACGCGGGACACCTCTAACACTGAAGCTTTCTTT
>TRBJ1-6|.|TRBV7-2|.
CASSSEEVYLAYNSPLHF
TGTGCCAGCAGCTCGGAGGAGGTTTATTTGGCCTATAATTCACCCCTCCACTTT
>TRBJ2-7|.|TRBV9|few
CASSPRVSEAYEQYF
TGTGCCAGCAGCCCCCGTGTCAGTGAAGCCTACGAGCAGTACTTC
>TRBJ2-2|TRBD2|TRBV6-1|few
CASTPLGLAGSTGELFF
TGTGCCAGCACCCCTTTGGGACTAGCGGGAAGCACCGGGGAGCTGTTTTTT
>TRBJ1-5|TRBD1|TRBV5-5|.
CASSLEGAVNQPQHF
TGTGCCAGCAGCTTGGAGGGGGCGGTTAATCAGCCCCAGCATTTT
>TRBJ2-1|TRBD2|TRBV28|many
CASSFWGAGGHNEQFF
TGTGCCAGCAGTTTCTGGGGGGCGGGAGGCCACAATGAGCAGTTCTTC
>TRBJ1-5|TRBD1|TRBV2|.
CASTYHPGGAGTDTQHF
TGTGCCAGCACCTACCACCCAGGGGGAGCTGGAACAGATACGCAGCATTTT
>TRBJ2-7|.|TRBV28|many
CASSLKGGLTYEQYF
TGTGCCAGCAGTTTAAAAGGCGGTCTAACCTACGAGCAGTACTTC
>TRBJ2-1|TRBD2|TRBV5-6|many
CASSLSRWTSTNEQFF
TGTGCCAGCAGCTTGTCGAGGTGGACTAGCACCAATGAGCAGTTCTTC
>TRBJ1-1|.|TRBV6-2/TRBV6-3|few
CASSYSTDSGLNTEAFF
TGTGCCAGCAGTTACTCCACGGACAGCGGATTGAACACTGAAGCTTTCTTT
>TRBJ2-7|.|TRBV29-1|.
CSVSDREQYF
TGCAGCGTCAGCGACAGGGAGCAGTACTTC
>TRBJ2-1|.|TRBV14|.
CASSELPGEQFF
TGTGCCAGCAGCGAACTACCGGGAGAGCAGTTCTTC
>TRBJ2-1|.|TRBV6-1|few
CASGLLRNEQFF
TGTGCCAGCGGACTCTTGAGGAATGAGCAGTTCTTC
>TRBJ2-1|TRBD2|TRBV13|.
CASSLEPLLAGGPNEQFF
TGTGCCAGCAGCCTCGAACCCCTGCTAGCGGGAGGTCCCAATGAGCAGTTCTTC
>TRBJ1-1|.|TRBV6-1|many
CASTRVVDTEAFF
TGTGCCAGCACCCGAGTTGTCGACACTGAAGCTTTCTTT
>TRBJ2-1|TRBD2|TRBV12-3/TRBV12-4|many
CASSFASGSSYNEQFF
TGTGCCAGCAGTTTTGCTAGCGGGAGCTCCTACAATGAGCAGTTCTTC
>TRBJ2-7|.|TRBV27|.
CASRGNRARAYEQYF
TGTGCCAGCAGGGGGAACAGGGCCAGGGCCTACGAGCAGTACTTC
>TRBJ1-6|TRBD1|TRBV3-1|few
CASSHQGVNSPLHF
TGTGCCAGCAGCCACCAGGGGGTGAATTCACCCCTCCACTTT
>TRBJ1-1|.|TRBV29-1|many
CSVEGVVNTEAFF
TGCAGCGTTGAAGGGGTGGTGAACACTGAAGCTTTCTTT
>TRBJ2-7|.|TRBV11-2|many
CASSLGPHDHEQYF
TGTGCCAGCAGCTTAGGACCACACGACCACGAGCAGTACTTC
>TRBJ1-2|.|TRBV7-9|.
CASSLGSQGYGYTF
TGTGCCAGCAGCTTAGGGTCGCAGGGCTATGGCTACACCTTC
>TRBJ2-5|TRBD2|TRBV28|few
CASSPYTSGYQETQYF
TGTGCCAGCAGTCCTTACACTAGCGGTTACCAAGAGACCCAGTACTTC
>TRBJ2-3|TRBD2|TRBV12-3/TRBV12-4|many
CASSYGLAGDGDTQYF
TGTGCCAGCAGTTACGGACTAGCGGGAGATGGGGATACGCAGTATTTT
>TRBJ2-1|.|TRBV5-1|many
CASSLMEGRLHEQFF
TGCGCCAGCAGCTTGATGGAGGGGCGCCTTCATGAGCAGTTCTTC
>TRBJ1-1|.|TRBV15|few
CATSRRRGRVTNTEAFF
TGTGCCACCAGCAGGCGGAGAGGTAGGGTTACGAACACTGAAGCTTTCTTT
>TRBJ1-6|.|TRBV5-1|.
CASSSTDNNSPLHF
TGCGCCAGCAGCTCGACAGACAATAATTCACCCCTCCACTTT
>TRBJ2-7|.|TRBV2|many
CASSVLTYEQYF
TGTGCCAGCAGCGTACTTACCTACGAGCAGTACTTC
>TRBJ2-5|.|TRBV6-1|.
CASSEPVGSETQYF
TGTGCCAGCAGTGAGCCCGTGGGGTCCGAGACCCAGTACTTC
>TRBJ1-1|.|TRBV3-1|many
CASSQEYSTEAFF
TGTGCCAGCAGCCAAGAGTACAGCACTGAAGCTTTCTTT
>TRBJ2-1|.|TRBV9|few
CASSPSGHSGNEQFF
TGTGCCAGCAGCCCCTCAGGCCATAGCGGAAATGAGCAGTTCTTC
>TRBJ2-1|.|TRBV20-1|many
CSARDRDDAHNEQFF
TGCAGTGCTAGAGACCGGGACGATGCACACAATGAGCAGTTCTTC